This TCR beta chain stems from a study of T-cell reconstitution after alpha-beta-depleted transplantation in children. This clonotype was detected ten times or more. Its antigen is as yet unknown. Study-level results: The origin of high day-60 TCRbeta diversity in some patients lay in surviving recipient T cells and thymic progenitors. Fresh T-cell production supplied most of the T-cell counts and diversity seen one year after transplant. Roughly two months post-transplant, alpha-beta T cells reportedly originated from several hundred graft clones that had expanded.

This CDR3 contains 17 residues. Trimming removed 0 bases from V and 5 bases from J; junction bases left unmatched: 11. CDR1 and CDR2 from the germline V gene are SGDLS and YYNGEE. It was with unique molecular identifiers that the TCRbeta library was prepared. Each CDR3 protein is one row after TCRdb ran MiXCR on the PCR reads. The data show fewer than 250,000 distinct CDR3 sequences, 6.5% to 9% seen once. The starting material was PBMCs, mostly from graft donor cells, obtained 180 days after TCRalphabeta/CD19-depleted stem cell transplant. The clonotype was recovered from a male patient under 18 who had a stem cell transplant for acute lymphoblastic leukemia, so the T cells may come from the graft donor. The chain couples TRBV9 to TRBJ2-5; 9 nucleotides agree with TRBD1. CDR3 residues: CASSVAPGQGPRETQYF. The CDR3 nucleotides read TGTGCCAGCAGCGTAGCGCCCGGACAGGGGCCTAGGGAGACCCAGTACTTC.